This TCR beta chain was recovered during a study of blood T cell repertoires in COVID-19. On the study more broadly: Acute-phase and convalescent COVID-19 samples originated in the United States, Italy and Spain. The analysed material was cDNA or gDNA that came from T cells, B-cell-depleted T cells, or PBMCs.

Per the study methods: Reference gene primer amplification in the assay estimated nucleated cell counts. Profiling relied on immunoSEQ multiplex PCR, and the TCRdb table lists in-frame clones only, not all of them. That table is the source of V, J and clone size, and D and trimming were worked out from the DNA. The data hold approximately 240,000 clones, with around 80% observed a single time. Germline V gives CDR1 LNHDA, CDR2 SQIVND (reference sequence). V was trimmed by 6 bases and J by 8 bases, leaving 16 bases between them. The CDR3 spans 13 residues. The V gene is TRBV19, the J gene TRBJ1-1; perhaps TRBD1 as D (6 bases). Sequenced sample: peripheral blood. The sequence was collected from a woman aged 60-75 years who had recovered from COVID-19. The CDR3 reads CASRGGQFTEAFF. The CDR3 DNA reads as TGTGCCAGTAGGGGTGGACAGTTTACCGAAGCTTTCTTT.